This T cell receptor (beta chain) was captured in a study of molecular identifiers for immune sequencing clone quantification. Each CDR3 protein is one row after TCRdb ran MiXCR on the PCR reads. The sample has about 54,000 distinct CDR3 sequences, around 27% seen once. Germline V CDR1 and CDR2: MDHEN, SYDVKM. J gave up 6 bases and V 5 bases, and 8 bases lay outside the gene matches. CDR3 size: 14 residues. This clonotype has at least ten counts. Libraries from naive CD8 cells were generated from approximately 20,000 to 980,000 sorted cells (with 10%, 30% or 50% RNA). The sorting of naive CD8 T cells used the CD8+CD4-CCR7+CD45RA+ phenotype.

Source material: naive CD8+ T cells from blood, with Jurkat cell RNA spiked in. As to subset: FACS-sorted CD8+CD4-CCR7+CD45RA+ naive T cells. The chain carries TRBV28 and TRBJ2-7, with 9 nucleotides matching TRBD2. The TCR sequence derives from a human donor in good health. Some libraries in this study had Jurkat cell RNA spiked in. CDR3 DNA sequence: TGTGCCAGCAGTACCCGCCTAGCGGGAAGCGAGCAGTACTTC. As protein: CASSTRLAGSEQYF.